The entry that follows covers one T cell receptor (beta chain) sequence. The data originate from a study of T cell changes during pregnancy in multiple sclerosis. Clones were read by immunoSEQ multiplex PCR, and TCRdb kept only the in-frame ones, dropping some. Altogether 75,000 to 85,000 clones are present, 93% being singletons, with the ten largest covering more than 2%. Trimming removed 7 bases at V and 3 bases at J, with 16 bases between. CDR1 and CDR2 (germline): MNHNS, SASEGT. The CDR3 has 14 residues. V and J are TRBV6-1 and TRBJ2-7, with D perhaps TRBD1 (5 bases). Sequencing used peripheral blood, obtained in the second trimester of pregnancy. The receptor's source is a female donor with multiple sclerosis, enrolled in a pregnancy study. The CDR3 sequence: CASTRTLTSYEQYF. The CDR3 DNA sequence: TGTGCCAGCACTCGGACACTTACAAGCTACGAGCAGTACTTC.